Presented here are 16 T cell receptor beta chains from one specimen sequenced in a study of T cell clonality in common variable immunodeficiency. TCRdb's copy holds only in-frame clones and misses some; the assay was immunoSEQ multiplex PCR. The sample holds about 44,000 clones, and no clone turns up only once. Sequencing was performed on peripheral blood mononuclear cells. The receptors come from a person aged 18 to 70 in good health.

This clone was counted ten times or more. Coverage ceases 3 residues before the CDR3 finishes, and the germline J gene fills in the end. The gene calls are TRBV11-1 and TRBJ2-7, with a possible D match to TRBD1 (6 bases). CDR1 is SGHAT and CDR2 is FQDESV in the germline V gene (reference sequence). V shed 4 bases and J shed 3 bases, with 16 bases lying between them. The CDR3 contains 15 residues. CDR3 amino acids: CASSSQGSVVYEQYF. The CDR3 DNA, read in part, is TGTGCCAGCAGCTCCCAGGGGAGTGTTGTCTACGAG. The whole variable domain, remainder taken from reference TRBV11-1 and TRBJ2-7, is EAEVAQSPRYKITEKSQAVAFWCDPISGHATLYWYRQILGQGPELLVQFQDESVVDDSQLPKDRFSAERLKGVDSTLKIQPAELGDSAMYLCASSSQGSVVYEQYFGPGTRLTVT.

This clone was observed at least ten times. The read halts 3 residues ahead of the CDR3 end, with the missing end drawn from the germline J gene. The chain couples TRBV20-1 to TRBJ2-3, with TRBD2 matching over 9 bases. CDR3 length: 14 amino acids. Germline V gives CDR1 DFQATT, CDR2 SNEGSKA (reference sequence). V lost 6 bases to trimming and J lost 4 bases; unmatched junction nucleotides: 8. The CDR3 sequence is CSAKTSGDADTQYF. The sequenced part of the CDR3 DNA is TGCAGTGCAAAGACTAGCGGAGACGCAGATACG.

This clone was recorded at least ten times. The missing CDR3 end, 3 residues past where the read stops, is filled in from the germline J gene. This rearrangement joins TRBV4-1 to TRBJ2-1; 8 bases match TRBD1. V was pared by 6 bases and J by 6 bases, with 7 bases of the junction left unmatched. The CDR3 has 14 residues. The germline V gene encodes CDR1 MGHRA and CDR2 YSYEKL. The sequenced CDR3 bases are TGCGCCAGCAGGCGGACAGGGTTTCCCAATGAG. Amino acids: CASRRTGFPNE. In full, the CDR3 reads CASRRTGFPNEQFF.

This clone was recorded many times. This CDR3 is CASSYSTRGRFEDTQYF. The sequenced CDR3 bases are TGTGCCAGCAGTTACTCGACCAGGGGGCGTTTTGAGGATACG. The chain couples TRBV6-2 or TRBV6-3 to TRBJ2-3, with 8 bases that match TRBD1. The read terminates 3 residues ahead of where the CDR3 ends, so the germline J gene completes it. Per the germline V gene, CDR1 is MNHEY and CDR2 is SVGEGT. The V segment lost 0 bases and the J segment 6 bases; nucleotides outside the gene matches: 11. The CDR3 covers 17 residues.

This clone was counted many times. The read terminates 3 residues before the CDR3 end, so the remaining end is supplied by the germline J gene. The chain employs TRBV20-1 and TRBJ2-7; D might be TRBD1 (5 bases). Trimming shortened V by 3 bases and J by 3 bases, and 6 bases separated the two germline ends. The CDR3 totals 11 residues. Germline loops: CDR1 DFQATT, CDR2 SNEGSKA (reference sequence). This chain's CDR3 is CSARQGYEQYF. The part of the CDR3 DNA that was read is TGCAGTGCTAGGCAGGGCTACGAG.

This clone was seen ten or more times. The CDR3 end is not reached by the read, which stops 3 residues before it; the germline J gene fills it in. This chain joins TRBV5-4 and TRBJ1-2, with D maybe TRBD1 (5 bases). With 6 bases removed from V and 4 bases from J, the gap between germline ends came to 19 bases. This CDR3 comprises 15 residues. CDR1 is SGHNT, CDR2 YYREEE, per germline (reference sequence). The covered CDR3 bases are TGTGCCAGCACCCAGTCGTCACAGGTCGTCTATGGC. This codes for CASTQSSQVVYG. The entire CDR3 sequence reads CASTQSSQVVYGYTF.

Many counts were recorded for this clone. The read ends 3 residues early relative to the CDR3; the germline J gene fills the gap. V usage is TRBV6-1 and J usage is TRBJ1-5; D not resolved. Germline values: CDR1 MNHNS, CDR2 SASEGT. Trimming removed 4 bases at V and 1 base at J, with 14 bases between. The CDR3 extends over 16 amino acids. CDR3 DNA (partial): TGTGCCAGCAGTGCTAGACCTCTAGTAAGCAATCAGCCC. Protein: CASSARPLVSNQP. The whole CDR3 is CASSARPLVSNQPQHF.

Ten or more counts support this clone. Read data end 3 residues before the CDR3 end; the end is taken from the germline J gene. The rearrangement joins TRBV11-2 to TRBJ2-1, with a weak D call TRBD2 (6 bases). Germline V lookup: CDR1 SGHAT, CDR2 FQNNGV. There are 13 residues in the CDR3. Between the trimmed V and J ends, which lost 5 bases and 5 bases, there was a span of 10 bases. CDR3 DNA (partial): TGTGCCAGCAGCCGGGACTTGAACAATGAG. It yields the protein CASSRDLNNE. The CDR3 reads in full as CASSRDLNNEQFF.

Turning to this clone: With the read ending 3 residues before the CDR3 end, the germline J gene is used to fill in that end. The genes are TRBV5-1 and TRBJ2-5; 8 nucleotides align to TRBD2. This CDR3 region has 14 residues. The V gene's germline CDR1 is SGHRS and CDR2 YFSETQ. With V trimmed by 6 bases and J by 2 bases, 6 bases remained unmatched. CDR3 DNA (partial): TGCGCCAGCACTCCTACTAGCGGACAAGAGACC. Its translation: CASTPTSGQET. The whole CDR3 protein is CASTPTSGQETQYF. Full variable domain (outside the CDR3, taken from reference TRBV5-1 and TRBJ2-5): KAGVTQTPRYLIKTRGQQVTLSCSPISGHRSVSWYQQTPGQGLQFLFEYFSETQRNKGNFPGRFSGRQFSNSRSEMNVSTLELGDSALYLCASTPTSGQETQYFGPGTRLLVL.

This clone was found many times. The CDR3 is cut off 3 residues early in the read; its end comes from the germline J gene. This chain joins TRBV10-3 and TRBJ1-1; 7 bases agree with TRBD1. V dropped 6 bases and J dropped 7; count of bases not matched to a gene: 5. The length of the CDR3 is 12 residues. Germline-derived CDR1 and CDR2 are ENHRY and SYGVKD. Partial CDR3 DNA: TGTGCCATCAGCCCGGGACAGTTTGAA. It codes for CAISPGQFE. The whole CDR3 protein reads CAISPGQFEAFF.

This clone was counted many times. Coverage ceases 3 residues before the CDR3 finishes, and the germline J gene fills in the end. The chain employs TRBV28 and TRBJ1-2; no clear D. Germline V gene lookup returns CDR1 MDHEN and CDR2 SYDVKM. This CDR3 spans 15 amino acids. With 6 bases removed from V and 2 bases from J, the gap between germline ends came to 16 bases. The CDR3 bases that were read are TGTGCCAGCAGCTTAGGAGGGCCTGGGAACTATGGC. This sequence encodes CASSLGGPGNYG. The full CDR3 sequence reads CASSLGGPGNYGYTF.

This clone was recorded many times. The read stops 3 residues short of the end of the CDR3; the missing end is completed from the germline J gene. V gene TRBV24-1 combines with J gene TRBJ2-3; 8 nucleotides align to TRBD2. Germline CDR1 reads KGHDR; CDR2 reads SFDVKD. With V trimmed by 0 bases and J by 7 bases, 5 bases remained unmatched. This CDR3 spans 15 amino acids. The CDR3 DNA, read in part, is TGTGCCACCAGTGATTTGATGCGGGGGGAAAATACG. This sequence encodes CATSDLMRGENT. The complete CDR3 sequence is CATSDLMRGENTQYF.

This clone was found many times. The read stops 3 residues short of the end of the CDR3; the missing end is completed from the germline J gene. The J gene is TRBJ2-4, the V gene TRBV20-1, with D perhaps TRBD1 (6 bases). V dropped 6 bases and J dropped 5 bases, with 23 bases sitting between them. In germline, CDR1 is DFQATT, CDR2 SNEGSKA (reference sequence). The CDR3 sequence is 16 residues long. The CDR3 region is CSAWTQIQGEENIQYF. The CDR3 bases that were read are TGCAGTGCCTGGACCCAAATACAGGGAGAGGAAAACATT.

This clone was counted ten times or more. The DNA ends 3 residues before the CDR3 does, and the rest of the CDR3 is filled in from the germline J gene. The rearrangement links TRBV20-1 to TRBJ1-1; tentative D call: TRBD1 (6 bases). CDR3 length equals 14 residues. V lost 6 bases and J lost 5, with 19 bases in between. CDR1 is DFQATT and CDR2 is SNEGSKA in the germline V gene (reference sequence). The CDR3 loop is CSAPTTGHGTEAFF. The sequenced part of the CDR3 DNA is TGCAGTGCGCCGACCACAGGGCACGGGACTGAA.

The sample holds many counts of this clone. The sequenced fragment ends 3 residues before the CDR3 boundary, so the rest is inferred from the germline J gene. The chain recombines TRBV28 with TRBJ1-4; the D gene is possibly TRBD1 (6 bases). The CDR3 spans 14 residues. Germline V lookup: CDR1 MDHEN, CDR2 SYDVKM. V lost 3 bases and J lost 7, with 12 bases in between. CDR3 DNA (partial): TGTGCCAGCAGTTTGGGGGCAGTGTTTGAAAAA. Translation: CASSLGAVFEK. The CDR3, in full, reads CASSLGAVFEKLFF. Combining the CDR3 with reference TRBV28 and TRBJ1-4 gives the whole variable domain DVKVTQSSRYLVKRTGEKVFLECVQDMDHENMFWYRQDPGLGLRLIYFSYDVKMKEKGDIPEGYSVSREKKERFSLILESASTNQTSMYLCASSLGAVFEKLFFGSGTQLSVL.

This clone has only a few counts. Given a far larger clone just one base away, this is likely a sequencing read error. Coverage ceases 3 residues before the CDR3 finishes, and the germline J gene fills in the end. The chain uses TRBV6-2 or TRBV6-3 and TRBJ2-7; tentatively, D is TRBD1 (5 bases). CDR3 length equals 13 residues. Trimming cost V 6 bases and J 3 bases, with 12 bases left between them. Per the germline V gene, CDR1 is MNHEY and CDR2 is SVGEGT. Incomplete CDR3 DNA: TGTGCCAGCAGGGAGACAGACAACTACGAG. This codes for CASRETDNYE. The entire CDR3 sequence reads CASRETDNYEQYF.